What follows are 20 T cell receptor beta chains derived from one specimen sequenced in a study of blood T cell repertoires in COVID-19. Assay used: immunoSEQ multiplex PCR; TCRdb lists only in-frame clones, some missing. The table lists approximately 90,000 clones, approximately 84% of them singletons. The sequencing input was peripheral blood. The origin of the receptors is a man between 65 and 79 years old with COVID-19, enrolled during active disease.

This clone was detected only once. This rearrangement joins TRBV29-1 to TRBJ2-5; TRBD2 matches 7 bases. The CDR3 covers 14 residues. The V and J ends lost 3 bases and 5 bases, in that order; junction bases with no gene match: 9. Per germline, CDR1 SQVTM and CDR2 ANQGSEA. The chain's CDR3 is CSVEAAGVRETQYF. The CDR3 DNA follows: TGCAGCGTTGAGGCGGCGGGGGTCCGGGAGACCCAGTACTTC.

This chain joins TRBV6-5 and TRBJ2-2, with D perhaps matching TRBD2 (5 bases). V was trimmed by 5 bases and J by 0 bases, leaving 10 bases between them. The germline CDR1 and CDR2 sequences are MNHEY and SVGAGI. This CDR3 region has 15 residues. CDR3 in amino acids: CASSTRGSNTGELFF. The CDR3 DNA reads TGTGCCAGCAGTACCCGAGGGTCGAACACCGGGGAGCTGTTTTTT.

The gene calls are TRBV28 and TRBJ2-7; D remains unclear. Germline-derived CDR1 and CDR2 are MDHEN and SYDVKM. V was trimmed by 6 bases and J by 2 bases, leaving 17 bases between them. This CDR3 is 15 amino acids long. CDR3 coding DNA: TGTGCCAGCAGAAACCGGGTTACGAACACCTACGAGCAGTACTTC. Its translation: CASRNRVTNTYEQYF.

CDR3 loop: CASRSSGGASYNEQFF. In DNA form, the CDR3 reads TGTGCCAGCAGATCTAGCGGGGGGGCTTCCTACAATGAGCAGTTCTTC. This chain links TRBV11-1 with TRBJ2-1; 12 nucleotides agree with TRBD2. The CDR3 consists of 16 residues. V was pared by 6 bases and J by 1 base, with 4 bases of the junction left unmatched. Germline V gene sequence: CDR1 SGHAT, CDR2 FQDESV (reference sequence).

The V call is TRBV18, the J call TRBJ2-1; D not certain. CDR3 length equals 12 residues. Trimming removed 3 bases from V and 10 bases from J, with 10 bases in between. The germline gives CDR1 KGHSH, CDR2 LQKENI. The CDR3 region has the DNA TGTGCCAGCTCACCTCATCCGGAGGAGCAGTTCTTC. Its translation: CASSPHPEEQFF.

This clone is a singleton in its sample. The chain combines TRBV7-9 with TRBJ2-1; D unresolved. The CDR3 spans 13 residues. V dropped 7 bases and J dropped 2 bases, with 9 bases sitting between them. Germline V lookup: CDR1 SEHNR, CDR2 FQNEAQ (reference sequence). CDR3 sequence (DNA): TGTGCCAGCACCCCAGGTCCCTACAATGAGCAGTTCTTC. Its protein is CASTPGPYNEQFF.

This clone was counted once. The chain joins TRBV7-9 to TRBJ2-1, with 8 bases lining up with TRBD2. Germline CDR1 is SEHNR and CDR2 is FQNEAQ (reference sequence). This CDR3 has 12 residues. CDR3 sequence reads: CGTGGDPNEQFF. CDR3 sequence (DNA): TGTGGAACCGGGGGGGACCCCAATGAGCAGTTCTTC.

J is TRBJ1-1 and V is TRBV5-1; unclear D gene. Trimming removed 4 bases at V and 4 bases at J, with 8 bases between. From germline, CDR1 is SGHRS and CDR2 YFSETQ. The CDR3 has 12 residues. CDR3 amino acids: CASSEGGTEAFF. The CDR3, as DNA: TGCGCCAGCAGCGAGGGAGGCACTGAAGCTTTCTTT.

J is TRBJ2-7 and V is TRBV20-1; no clear D gene. The V gene lost 3 bases and the J gene lost 3 bases, with 12 bases spanning the gap. Germline values: CDR1 DFQATT, CDR2 SNEGSKA (reference sequence). CDR3 length equals 13 residues. The CDR3 spells CSASPRSGYEQYF. The CDR3 DNA sequence: TGCAGTGCTAGTCCACGGTCGGGCTACGAGCAGTACTTC.

The rearrangement uses TRBV5-4 and TRBJ1-4; D is ambiguous. The ends were cut back, 3 bases at V and 6 bases at J, with 15 bases in the middle. CDR1 is SGHNT, CDR2 YYREEE, per germline (reference sequence). The CDR3 extends over 15 amino acids. CDR3 nucleotides: TGTGCCAGCAGCTCGAGCATCCGGGGTGATGAAAAACTGTTTTTT. Protein sequence: CASSSSIRGDEKLFF.

This sequence joins TRBV7-2 and TRBJ2-1; possibly TRBD2 for D (6 bases). Trimming removed 4 bases from V and 3 bases from J, with 7 bases in between. The CDR3 contains 13 residues. Germline V lookup: CDR1 SGHTA, CDR2 FQGNSA. The CDR3 loop reads CASSSSVYNEQFF. The CDR3 nucleotides read TGTGCCAGCAGCTCTAGCGTCTACAATGAGCAGTTCTTC.

The chain is built from TRBV6-5 and TRBJ1-2, with D maybe TRBD1 (6 bases). V dropped 0 bases and J dropped 0 bases, with 8 bases sitting between them. Germline V CDR1 and CDR2: MNHEY, SVGAGI. There are 15 residues in the CDR3. CDR3 in amino acids: CASSYSGTTNYGYTF. The CDR3 bases are TGTGCCAGCAGTTACTCCGGGACAACTAACTATGGCTACACCTTC.

This rearrangement joins TRBV7-9 to TRBJ2-1; 7 positions agree with TRBD2. The V segment lost 3 bases and the J segment 2 bases; nucleotides outside the gene matches: 13. This CDR3 spans 18 amino acids. Germline values: CDR1 SEHNR, CDR2 FQNEAQ (reference sequence). CDR3 in amino acids: CASSFFPFLRGTYNEQFF. CDR3 coding DNA: TGTGCCAGCAGCTTCTTCCCCTTCTTGCGGGGGACCTACAATGAGCAGTTCTTC.

V usage is TRBV6-5 and J usage is TRBJ1-1; D is perhaps TRBD1 (5 bases). The germline V gene encodes CDR1 MNHEY and CDR2 SVGAGI. CDR3 length equals 15 residues. Between the trimmed V and J ends, which lost 2 bases and 5 bases, there was a span of 15 bases. CDR3 in amino acids: CASSYGGAGGTEAFF. The CDR3 coding sequence is TGTGCCAGCAGTTACGGAGGGGCCGGAGGGACTGAAGCTTTCTTT.

Only one count was recorded for this clone. The rearrangement uses TRBV28 and TRBJ1-2; no firm D call. Germline values: CDR1 MDHEN, CDR2 SYDVKM. V dropped 3 bases and J dropped 6 bases, with 8 bases sitting between them. The CDR3 contains 12 residues. The CDR3 protein is CASSLYPDGYTF. CDR3 bases: TGTGCCAGCAGTTTGTACCCAGATGGCTACACCTTC.

The V and J genes are TRBV10-3 and TRBJ1-2; 7 nucleotides agree with TRBD1. CDR1 is ENHRY, CDR2 SYGVKD, per germline. V lost 5 bases and J lost 0; bases outside the gene matches: 6. CDR3 size: 15 residues. The DNA of the CDR3 is TGTGCCATCAGTCAACAGGGGAAAGCTAACTATGGCTACACCTTC. It translates to CAISQQGKANYGYTF.

The chain uses TRBV6-5 and TRBJ1-4, with D unclear. This CDR3 has 13 amino acids. Germline CDR1 and CDR2: MNHEY and SVGAGI. Trimming removed 6 bases at V and 2 bases at J, with 7 bases between. Here the CDR3 reads CASRGGTNEKLFF. The CDR3 DNA reads as TGTGCCAGCAGAGGAGGGACTAATGAAAAACTGTTTTTT.

The rearrangement links TRBV2 to TRBJ2-3; D remains unclear. Germline CDR1 reads SNHLY; CDR2 reads FYNNEI. Trimming removed 4 bases at V and 0 bases at J, with 11 bases between. The CDR3 has 15 amino acids. The CDR3 here is CASSVATYSTDTQYF. Here the CDR3 DNA reads TGTGCCAGCAGTGTTGCTACTTATAGCACAGATACGCAGTATTTT.

This clone was seen at least ten times. The rearrangement links TRBV5-4 to TRBJ2-1; 10 bases fit TRBD2. The CDR3 sequence is 16 residues long. Losses at the gene ends were 1 base for V and 8 bases for J; bases not matched to a gene: 9. Looked up from germline, CDR1 is SGHNT and CDR2 is YYREEE (reference sequence). CDR3 coding DNA: TGTGCCAGCAGCTTGAGAACTAGCGGGACTTCCGATGAGCAGTTCTTC. Translating it yields CASSLRTSGTSDEQFF.

This chain uses TRBV7-2 with TRBJ2-7, with 7 bases that match TRBD2. The CDR3 totals 16 residues. Germline CDR1 SGHTA, CDR2 FQGNSA. The V and J ends lost 4 bases and 1 base, in that order; junction bases with no gene match: 10. The CDR3 nucleotides are TGTGCCAGCAGCTCCCTCGGGGGGAGTCCTTCCTACGAGCAGTACTTC. This codes for CASSSLGGSPSYEQYF.